This T cell receptor (beta chain) came from a study of T cells in localized non-small cell lung cancer. Sequencing was performed with immunoSEQ multiplex PCR; in TCRdb, only in-frame clones are kept and a portion is missing. The sample carries 35,000 to 40,000 clones, 88% recorded once. The germline V and J ends were trimmed by 6 bases and 3 bases, with 17 bases remaining between them. The CDR3 spans 15 residues. Germline V CDR1 and CDR2: SGDLS, YYNGEE. V and J are TRBV9 and TRBJ2-3; D remains unclear. The sequencing here drew on peripheral blood, taken before any cancer treatment. The sequence was collected from a woman aged 35 to 75 with stage I lung adenocarcinoma. CDR3 sequence (DNA): TGTGCCAGCACCCTCAGTTGGCTAGATACAGATACGCAGTATTTT. Translated: CASTLSWLDTDTQYF.